Listed here are 5 T cell receptor beta chains from one sample, sequenced in a study of cytomegalovirus exposure and HLA in healthy donors (dated by TCRdb to 2016 to 2017). The method was the immunoSEQ multiplex PCR assay. For the multiplex PCR, a mixture combining 60 forward primers for TCR Vbeta segments and 13 reverse primers for TCR Jbeta segments was used. TCRdb re-hosts the immuneACCESS table, in-frame sequences only. Its copies lack some clones; in the studies checked, an unresolved V gene accounts for under half of them, and the cause for the rest is not known. Here the sample has 110,000 or so clones; approximately 73% occur a single time. Together, the top ten hold about 8.4% of the sample. What was sequenced was PBMCs. The receptors shown here come from a man aged 35-49 years in good health and CMV-seronegative.

A single count supports this clone. The rearrangement joins TRBV12-5 to TRBJ2-7, with 16 positions matching TRBD2. Germline V CDR1 and CDR2: LGHNT, FRNRAP. This CDR3 is 16 amino acids long. With V trimmed by 6 bases and J by 7 bases, 9 bases remained unmatched. CDR3 loop: CASGSGTSGGAKEQYF. The CDR3 DNA is TGTGCTAGTGGGTCCGGGACTAGCGGGGGGGCGAAGGAGCAGTACTTC.

The V and J genes are TRBV5-6 and TRBJ1-2, with a tentative D call TRBD1 (6 bases). The CDR3 loop spans 13 amino acids. The germline CDR1 and CDR2 sequences are SGHDT and YYEEEE. V was cut by 1 base and J by 3 bases, with 7 bases left in between. CDR3 bases: TGTGCCAGCAGCTTGTCAGGGGACTATGGCTACACCTTC. Protein product: CASSLSGDYGYTF.

This clone was seen only a few times. The chain is built from TRBV6-5 and TRBJ2-7, with TRBD1 matching 11 bases. Germline V gives CDR1 MNHEY, CDR2 SVGAGI. The J segment lost 3 bases and the V segment lost 2 bases, leaving 0 bases of the junction unmatched. The CDR3 consists of 14 residues. The CDR3 bases are TGTGCCAGCAGTTACGGGACAGGGGGCTACGAGCAGTACTTC. Protein sequence: CASSYGTGGYEQYF.

This clone was seen a single time. J is TRBJ2-2 and V is TRBV7-2; D call uncertain. Germline CDR1 and CDR2: SGHTA and FQGNSA. The CDR3 has 16 residues. Trimming shortened V by 5 bases and J by 0 bases, and 13 bases separated the two germline ends. The CDR3 nucleotides read TGTGCCAGCAGCCTCCCCAGGTTAGCGAACACCGGGGAGCTGTTTTTT. It is translated as CASSLPRLANTGELFF.

The chain has TRBV5-6 and TRBJ2-7; TRBD2 aligns across 7 bases. CDR1 is SGHDT and CDR2 is YYEEEE in the germline V gene. The CDR3 loop spans 14 amino acids. Trimming at V came to 0 bases and at J to 3 bases, leaving 3 bases not matched to a gene. The CDR3 reads CASSLGGTIYEQYF. As DNA, the CDR3 is TGTGCCAGCAGCTTGGGGGGGACTATCTACGAGCAGTACTTC. Full variable domain (missing parts from reference TRBV5-6 and TRBJ2-7): DAGVTQSPTHLIKTRGQQVTLRCSPKSGHDTVSWYQQALGQGPQFIFQYYEEEERQRGNFPDRFSGHQFPNYSSELNVNALLLGDSALYLCASSLGGTIYEQYFGPGTRLTVT.